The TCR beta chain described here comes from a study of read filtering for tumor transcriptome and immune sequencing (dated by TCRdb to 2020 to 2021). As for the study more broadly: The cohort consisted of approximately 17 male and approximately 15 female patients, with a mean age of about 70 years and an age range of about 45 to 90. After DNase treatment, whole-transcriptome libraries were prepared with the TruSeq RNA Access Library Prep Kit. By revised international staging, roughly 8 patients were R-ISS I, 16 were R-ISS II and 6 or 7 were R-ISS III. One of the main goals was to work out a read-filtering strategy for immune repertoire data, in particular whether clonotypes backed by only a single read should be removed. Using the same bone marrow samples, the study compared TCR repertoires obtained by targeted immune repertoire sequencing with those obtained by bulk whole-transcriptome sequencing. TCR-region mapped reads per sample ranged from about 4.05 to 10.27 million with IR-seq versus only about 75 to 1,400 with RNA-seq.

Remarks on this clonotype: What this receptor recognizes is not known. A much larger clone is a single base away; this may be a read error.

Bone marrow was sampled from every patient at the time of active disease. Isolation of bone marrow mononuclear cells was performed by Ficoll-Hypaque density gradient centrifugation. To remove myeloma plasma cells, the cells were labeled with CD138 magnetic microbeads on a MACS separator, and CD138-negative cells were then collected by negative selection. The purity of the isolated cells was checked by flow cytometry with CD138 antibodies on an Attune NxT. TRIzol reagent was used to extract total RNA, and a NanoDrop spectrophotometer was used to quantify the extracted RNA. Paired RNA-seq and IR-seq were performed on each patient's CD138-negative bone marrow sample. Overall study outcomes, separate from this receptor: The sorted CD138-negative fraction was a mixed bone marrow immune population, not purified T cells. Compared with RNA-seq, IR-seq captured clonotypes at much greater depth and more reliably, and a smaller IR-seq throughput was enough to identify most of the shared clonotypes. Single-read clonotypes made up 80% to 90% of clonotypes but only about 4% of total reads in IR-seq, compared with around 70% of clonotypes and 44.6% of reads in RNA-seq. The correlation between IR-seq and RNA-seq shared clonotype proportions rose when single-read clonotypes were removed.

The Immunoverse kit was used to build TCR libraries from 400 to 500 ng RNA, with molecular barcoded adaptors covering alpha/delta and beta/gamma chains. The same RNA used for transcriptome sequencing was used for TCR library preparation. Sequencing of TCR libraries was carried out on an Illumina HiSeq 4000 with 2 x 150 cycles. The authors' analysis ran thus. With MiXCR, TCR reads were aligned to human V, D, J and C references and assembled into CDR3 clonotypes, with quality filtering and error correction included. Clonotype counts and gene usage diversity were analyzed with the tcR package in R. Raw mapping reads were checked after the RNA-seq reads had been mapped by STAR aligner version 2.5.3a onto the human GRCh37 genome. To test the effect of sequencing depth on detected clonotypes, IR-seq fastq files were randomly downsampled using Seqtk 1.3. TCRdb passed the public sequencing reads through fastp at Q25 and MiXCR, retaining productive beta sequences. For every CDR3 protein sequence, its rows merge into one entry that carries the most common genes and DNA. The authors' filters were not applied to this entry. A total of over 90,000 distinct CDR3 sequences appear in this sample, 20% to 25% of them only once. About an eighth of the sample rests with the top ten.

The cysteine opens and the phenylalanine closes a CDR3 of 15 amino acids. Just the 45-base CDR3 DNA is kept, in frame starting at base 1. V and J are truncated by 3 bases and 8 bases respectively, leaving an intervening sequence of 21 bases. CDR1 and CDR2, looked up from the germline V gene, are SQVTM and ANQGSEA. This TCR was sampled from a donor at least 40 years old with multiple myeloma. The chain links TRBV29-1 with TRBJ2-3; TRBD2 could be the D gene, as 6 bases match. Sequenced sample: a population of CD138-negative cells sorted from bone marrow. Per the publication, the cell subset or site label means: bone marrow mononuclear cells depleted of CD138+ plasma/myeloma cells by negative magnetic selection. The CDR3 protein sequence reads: CSVDPARQKEGTQYF. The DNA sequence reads TGCAGCGTTGATCCGGCTAGACAGAAGGAGGGTACGCAGTATTTT.